This TCR delta chain was captured by sequencing in a study of gamma-delta T cells after stem cell transplantation (dated by TCRdb to between 2015 and 2016). The CDR1 and CDR2 encoded by the germline V gene are NSMFDY and ISSIKDK. At the junction V is shortened by 1 base and J by 5 bases; bases outside the gene matches: 6. CDR3 length: 15 amino acids, cysteine to phenylalanine. Only the CDR3 DNA is retained, 45 bases long and in frame from the first base. Points on this clone: No antigen is known for it. No per-base quality is available; no much larger clone lies one base away.

The library was made by RT-PCR. This sample was sequenced with an Illumina MiSeq. After TCRdb called clones again from the public reads with CATT, rows with identical DNA were merged. The sample data list about 11,000 delta-chain clones, and 38% of these were observed just once. The top ten clonotypes cover 2.5% to 3.5% of the sample. The TCR comes from a human donor. It is not recorded whose cells these are; they may come from a transplant donor. The sequencing input was gamma-delta T cells. The rearranged segments are TRAV29/DV5 and TRDJ1; 12 junctional bases match TRDD3. CDR3 protein: CAASLSWGIRDKLIF. The DNA sequence follows: TGTGCAGCAAGCCTCTCCTGGGGGATACGAGATAAACTCATCTTT.